One TCR beta chain is described in this entry. Its antigen is unknown. The sample originates from a study of radiation and T cells in renal cell carcinoma. Only in-frame clones appear in the TCRdb table, and some are missing; sequencing was by immunoSEQ multiplex PCR. The repertoire holds some 150,000 clones, with approximately 91% as singletons. Germline V gives CDR1 LNHDA, CDR2 SQIVND (reference sequence). The CDR3 is 15 residues long. V was clipped by 10 bases and J by 9 bases; unmatched bases: 12. General study results and limits: Pretreatment tumor biopsies were lacking, so baseline clonotypes are unknown.

The time point denotes: baseline pretreatment blood. Stated treatment: 15 Gy SBRT to primary tumor, nephrectomy 4 weeks later. The sequence was obtained from a woman in her forties or fifties with renal cell carcinoma. This chain connects TRBV19 to TRBJ2-1, with 13 bases lining up with TRBD2. Sequenced material: blood, taken from a patient whose treatment included radiotherapy and nephrectomy. The CDR3 nucleotides read TGTGCCACCCGCGCTGGGACTAGCGGGGATGTTGAGCAGTTCTTC. As protein: CATRAGTSGDVEQFF.